This TCR beta chain was documented in a study of tumor and adjacent non-tumor tissue in lung cancer. To note about this clonotype: Being one base from a much bigger clone, this may be a read error.

Three rounds of nested PCR, following a modified ARM-PCR protocol, produced the TCRbeta library. TCRdb reprocessed the multiplex PCR reads via MiXCR and lists one record per CDR3 protein. The data show around 60,000 distinct CDR3 sequences, about 61% seen once. RNA was extracted from bulk tissue without any cell sorting. More than 3 cm separated this lung sample from the edge of the tumor. From germline, CDR1 is MGHRA and CDR2 YSYEKL. There are 15 residues in the CDR3. The TCR sequence derives from a man in his sixties or seventies with non-small cell lung cancer. This chain joins TRBV4-1 and TRBJ1-4, with 8 bases identical to TRBD1. Sequenced: distant non-tumor lung tissue. The CDR3, as DNA: TGCGCCAGGAGCCAAGATAACAGGGGGATAGAAAAACTGTTTTTT. This encodes CARSQDNRGIEKLFF.